In this sample, the clone carrying this TCR beta chain turned up a few times. Its specificity is not known. The data stem from a study of beta chain features in type 1 diabetes. General observations from the study: Researchers could not determine here whether HLA type influences TCRB rearrangement.

Germline CDR1 is SGDLS and CDR2 is YYNGEE. Deletions cut 2 bases from V and 3 bases from J, with 20 bases between. The CDR3 length is 17 residues. Naive, central memory, regulatory and stem cell-like memory cells within the CD4+ compartment were sorted using CD45RO/CCR7/CD25/CD127/CD95/CD27. All of the sorted populations showed purity greater than 98%. Expressed TCRB transcripts were sequenced, since all the RNA that had been isolated was reverse transcribed. Clones were read by immunoSEQ multiplex PCR, and TCRdb kept only the in-frame ones, dropping some. The sample lists hundreds of thousands of clones, roughly 30% seen once, with around 0.065% in the top ten.

This rearrangement joins TRBV9 to TRBJ1-2; unclear D gene. Specimen: naive CD4+ T cells from blood. The clonotype was recovered from a young man in good health. The CDR3 bases are TGTGCCAGCAGCGTCGCTCGGTTTGAGGGCAAGCACTATGGCTACACCTTC. Translation gives CASSVARFEGKHYGYTF. The full variable domain, completed using reference TRBV9 and TRBJ1-2, is DSGVTQTPKHLITATGQRVTLRCSPRSGDLSVYWYQQSLDQGLQFLIQYYNGEERAKGNILERFSAQQFPDLHSELNLSSLELGDSALYFCASSVARFEGKHYGYTFGSGTRLTVV.